What follows are 28 T cell receptor beta chains derived from one specimen sequenced in a study of blood T cell repertoires in COVID-19. Here immunoSEQ multiplex PCR was the method, and the copy in TCRdb shows in-frame clones only, minus some. The profile shows about 250,000 clones, roughly 89% of them singletons. The specimen was PBMCs or T cells enriched from blood (not recorded which). These receptors all come from a woman aged 25 to 45 with acute COVID-19.

The chain is built from TRBV2 and TRBJ1-2, with 9 nucleotides matching TRBD1. CDR3 size: 14 residues. CDR1 and CDR2 (germline): SNHLY, FYNNEI. Trimming at V came to 5 bases and at J to 2 bases, leaving 3 bases not matched to a gene. Here the CDR3 reads CASSSGTGNYGYTF. The CDR3 nucleotides read TGTGCCAGCAGTTCTGGGACAGGGAACTATGGCTACACCTTC.

This clone showed up just a few times. The chain joins TRBV25-1 to TRBJ1-1; D unresolved. Germline assignment: CDR1 MGHDK and CDR2 SYGVNS. The CDR3 is 14 amino acids. Trimming stripped 6 bases from V and 2 bases from J, with 13 bases between. The CDR3 reads CASRIEGRNTEAFF. As DNA, the CDR3 is TGTGCCAGCAGGATCGAAGGGAGAAACACTGAAGCTTTCTTT.

There are a few counts of this clone. This chain uses TRBV10-1 with TRBJ2-7; 7 nucleotides line up with TRBD1. Trimming took 4 bases from V and 0 from J; bases not matched to a gene: 3. The CDR3 has 14 residues. CDR1 and CDR2 from the germline V gene are WNHNN and SYGVQD (reference sequence). CDR3: CASSGTGSSYEQYF. The CDR3 coding sequence is TGCGCCAGCAGTGGGACAGGCAGCTCCTACGAGCAGTACTTC.

This clone turned up a few times. The chain couples TRBV6-6 to TRBJ2-2; D is undetermined. CDR1 and CDR2 from the germline V gene are MNHNY and SVGAGI (reference sequence). Trimming stripped 2 bases from V and 2 bases from J, with 9 bases between. The length of the CDR3 is 15 residues. CDR3 bases: TGTGCCAGCAGTTACGGCCAGATAAACACCGGGGAGCTGTTTTTT. Amino acid sequence: CASSYGQINTGELFF.

This chain joins TRBV7-2 and TRBJ2-7; no clear D gene. Trimming took 2 bases from V and 4 from J, leaving 9 bases between them. The CDR3 contains 13 residues. Germline V CDR1 and CDR2: SGHTA, FQGNSA. CDR3 amino acids: CASSLSGTYEQYF. In nucleotides, the CDR3 is TGTGCCAGCAGCTTAAGTGGCACGTACGAGCAGTACTTC.

CDR3 coding DNA: TGTGCCAGCGGGAGAACGACAGGGGGCTTTAGTGAGCAGTTCTTC. Amino acids: CASGRTTGGFSEQFF. The genes are TRBV25-1 and TRBJ2-1; 10 positions agree with TRBD1. Germline CDR1 and CDR2: MGHDK and SYGVNS. The V and J ends lost 8 bases and 9 bases, in that order; junction bases with no gene match: 13. This CDR3 spans 15 amino acids.

This clone was observed once. This chain joins TRBV15 and TRBJ2-2; TRBD1 might be the D (6 bases). This CDR3 is 17 amino acids long. The germline CDR1 and CDR2 sequences are LNHNV and YYDKDF (reference sequence). V lost 7 bases to trimming and J lost 4 bases, with 22 bases between them. The CDR3 nucleotides read TGTGCCACCACCCCGATGGGGGCAGCCCGGGGCACCGGGGAGCTGTTTTTT. Its translation: CATTPMGAARGTGELFF. Full variable domain (outside the CDR3, taken from reference TRBV15 and TRBJ2-2): DAMVIQNPRYQVTQFGKPVTLSCSQTLNHNVMYWYQQKSSQAPKLLFHYYDKDFNNEADTPDNFQSRRPNTSFCFLDIRSPGLGDTAMYLCATTPMGAARGTGELFFGEGSRLTVL.

This clone has only one observation. This rearrangement joins TRBV19 to TRBJ1-1; D is ambiguous. Trimming took off 0 bases at V and 1 base at J, with 9 bases between the two ends. CDR1 is LNHDA, CDR2 SQIVND, per germline (reference sequence). The CDR3 length is 15 residues. CDR3 sequence (DNA): TGTGCCAGTAGTATAGACATCAGGCCGAACACTGAAGCTTTCTTT. Translating gives CASSIDIRPNTEAFF.

The chain couples TRBV19 to TRBJ1-1, with a possible D match to TRBD1 (5 bases). CDR3 size: 13 residues. Germline V gene sequence: CDR1 LNHDA, CDR2 SQIVND (reference sequence). V was clipped by 6 bases and J by 0 bases, with 8 bases between them. In nucleotides, the CDR3 is TGTGCCAGTAGCCAGACAGTGAACACTGAAGCTTTCTTT. Encoded protein: CASSQTVNTEAFF. Together with reference TRBV19 and TRBJ1-1, the CDR3 gives the full variable domain: DGGITQSPKYLFRKEGQNVTLSCEQNLNHDAMYWYRQDPGQGLRLIYYSQIVNDFQKGDIAEGYSVSREKKESFPLTVTSAQKNPTAFYLCASSQTVNTEAFFGQGTRLTVV.

The chain couples TRBV28 to TRBJ2-7, with D possibly matching TRBD2 (5 bases). The CDR3 totals 14 residues. Germline V gives CDR1 MDHEN, CDR2 SYDVKM. The V end lost 5 bases, the J end lost 6 bases, and 17 bases lay between the germline ends. The chain's CDR3 is CASSPFRAEGEQYF. CDR3 nucleotides: TGTGCCAGCAGTCCATTCCGGGCAGAGGGCGAGCAGTACTTC.

This clone came up a few times. The V gene is TRBV5-4, the J gene TRBJ1-1, with a weak D call TRBD1 (6 bases). From germline, CDR1 is SGHNT and CDR2 YYREEE (reference sequence). The V and J ends lost 4 bases and 0 bases respectively, with 22 bases between them. The CDR3 contains 18 residues. CDR3 in DNA: TGTGCCAGCAGCCCTAGGTTTTCCACAGGGACCATGAACACTGAAGCTTTCTTT. Protein sequence: CASSPRFSTGTMNTEAFF.

This sequence joins TRBV7-8 and TRBJ2-3; 10 nucleotides align to TRBD2. The junction had 12 bases not matched to a gene; V was cut back by 5 bases and J by 1 base. The CDR3 contains 18 residues. Germline CDR1 reads SGHVS; CDR2 reads FQNEAQ. DNA for the CDR3: TGTGCCAGCAGCACCCGAGGGAGCGGGGGGGGAGGCACAGATACGCAGTATTTT. This sequence encodes CASSTRGSGGGGTDTQYF.

The chain recombines TRBV5-5 with TRBJ2-7; D is uncertain. Germline CDR1 reads SGHKS; CDR2 reads YYEKEE (reference sequence). Trimming took 0 bases from V and 3 from J, leaving 10 bases between them. CDR3 length equals 14 residues. The DNA of the CDR3 is TGTGCCAGCAGCTTGGGGGCCGAGAGCTACGAGCAGTACTTC. Its protein product is CASSLGAESYEQYF.

The chain has TRBV7-2 and TRBJ2-1; TRBD1 matches at 9 bases. The CDR3 has 16 residues. V was pared by 5 bases and J by 5 bases, with 10 bases of the junction left unmatched. Germline lookup yields CDR1 SGHTA and CDR2 FQGNSA. The CDR3 bases are TGTGCCAGCAGCCCAACCGGGACAGGGTTCCACAATGAGCAGTTCTTC. Its protein is CASSPTGTGFHNEQFF.

This sequence joins TRBV11-2 and TRBJ2-1, with a tentative D call TRBD2 (5 bases). The CDR3 is made up of 13 amino acids. CDR1 is SGHAT and CDR2 is FQNNGV in the germline V gene. Deletions cut 5 bases from V and 3 bases from J, with 8 bases between. CDR3 nucleotides: TGTGCCAGCAGCCTAACTAGCTACAATGAGCAGTTCTTC. This encodes CASSLTSYNEQFF.

The genes are TRBV11-3 and TRBJ2-7; 11 bases agree with TRBD2. The V gene end was trimmed by 7 bases and the J gene end by 1 base; junction bases not matched to a gene: 15. Germline V gene sequence: CDR1 SGHNT, CDR2 YENEEA. CDR3 length: 18 residues. DNA for the CDR3: TGTGCCAGCACCCCAGCCTCCCCGGGACTAGCGGAGTCCTACGAGCAGTACTTC. It yields the protein CASTPASPGLAESYEQYF. The full variable domain, its missing parts supplied by reference TRBV11-3 and TRBJ2-7, is EAGVVQSPRYKIIEKKQPVAFWCNPISGHNTLYWYLQNLGQGPELLIRYENEEAVDDSQLPKDRFSAERLKGVDSTLKIQPAELGDSAVYLCASTPASPGLAESYEQYFGPGTRLTVT.

The rearrangement joins TRBV4-1 to TRBJ2-7; TRBD2 agrees at 10 bases. Germline CDR1 reads MGHRA; CDR2 reads YSYEKL. The CDR3 has 14 residues. V was pared by 9 bases and J by 3 bases, with 8 bases of the junction left unmatched. Written as DNA, the CDR3 is TGCGCCAGTCAATACCTAGCGGGGGTCTACGAGCAGTACTTC. This codes for CASQYLAGVYEQYF.

This clone showed up just once. The J gene is TRBJ2-7, the V gene TRBV18; D ambiguous. From germline, CDR1 is KGHSH and CDR2 LQKENI. The V end was cut by 6 bases, the J end by 5 bases, with 11 bases between. This CDR3 spans 12 amino acids. CDR3 nucleotides: TGTGCCAGCTCGCCGAACACGCACGAGCAGTACTTC. Its translation is CASSPNTHEQYF.

This chain links TRBV12-3 or TRBV12-4 with TRBJ1-2; 8 nucleotides match TRBD1. CDR3 length equals 13 residues. V was clipped by 6 bases and J by 3 bases; unmatched bases: 3. CDR3 residues: CASSPTGDYGYTF. CDR3 nucleotide sequence: TGTGCCAGCAGCCCGACAGGGGACTATGGCTACACCTTC.

This chain links TRBV7-2 with TRBJ1-6, with TRBD1 identical over 8 bases. The CDR3 loop spans 15 amino acids. V shed 5 bases and J 7 bases; nucleotides not matched to a gene: 7. Looked up from germline, CDR1 is SGHTA and CDR2 is FQGNSA. CDR3 coding DNA: TGTGCCAGCAGCGCCAGACAGGGGTGGAATTCACCCCTCCACTTT. This codes for CASSARQGWNSPLHF. The variable domain in full, completed from reference TRBV7-2 and TRBJ1-6, reads GAGVSQSPSNKVTEKGKDVELRCDPISGHTALYWYRQSLGQGLEFLIYFQGNSAPDKSGLPSDRFSAERTGGSVSTLTIQRTQQEDSAVYLCASSARQGWNSPLHFGNGTRLTVT.

This clone is a singleton in its sample. V and J are TRBV3-1 (or the pseudogene TRBV3-2) and TRBJ2-3; perhaps TRBD2 as D (5 bases). Per germline, CDR1 LGHDT and CDR2 YNNKEL (reference sequence). The length of the CDR3 is 17 residues. Trimming removed 4 bases from V and 1 base from J, with 18 bases in between. The CDR3 bases are TGTGCCAGCAGCCGAGTGAGCGGCTCCATTGGCACAGATACGCAGTATTTT. This codes for CASSRVSGSIGTDTQYF.

V usage is TRBV11-2 and J usage is TRBJ1-2; 7 bases are shared with TRBD1. CDR1 is SGHAT and CDR2 is FQNNGV in the germline V gene. The length of the CDR3 is 16 residues. The trim removed 6 bases at V and 3 bases at J, leaving 13 bases unmatched. CDR3 amino acids: CASSPMANRGHYGYTF. DNA for the CDR3: TGTGCCAGCAGTCCAATGGCCAACAGGGGACACTATGGCTACACCTTC.

This chain connects TRBV3-1 (or the pseudogene TRBV3-2) to TRBJ1-2, with a weak D call TRBD1 (5 bases). The germline V and J ends were trimmed by 6 bases and 2 bases, with 19 bases remaining between them. Germline V lookup: CDR1 LGHDT, CDR2 YNNKEL (reference sequence). The CDR3 spans 16 residues. Written as DNA, the CDR3 is TGTGCCAGCAGACTAACCGACAGCCCCCGGAACTATGGCTACACCTTC. This codes for CASRLTDSPRNYGYTF.

This clone came up once. The J gene is TRBJ1-6, the V gene TRBV6-5; weak D call: TRBD1 (6 bases). This CDR3 is built from 15 residues. Germline V gene sequence: CDR1 MNHEY, CDR2 SVGAGI. The V gene lost 0 bases and the J gene lost 7 bases, with 10 bases spanning the gap. The CDR3 region has the DNA TGTGCCAGCAGTTACTCGCAGGGGCCGAATTCACCCCTCCACTTT. This codes for CASSYSQGPNSPLHF.

This clone was detected only a few times. J is TRBJ1-5 and V is TRBV2; no firm D call. Germline values: CDR1 SNHLY, CDR2 FYNNEI. The CDR3 is 15 residues long. Trimming pared 7 bases from V and 4 bases from J, leaving 17 bases between. CDR3 region: CASIAEGTPNQPQHF. The CDR3 DNA reads as TGTGCCAGCATTGCGGAGGGCACTCCGAATCAGCCCCAGCATTTT.

The chain is built from TRBV21-1 and TRBJ2-7; the D segment call TRBD1 is taken from the table without a DNA check. TRBV21-1 is labeled a pseudogene. The CDR3 has 16 amino acids. The CDR3 sequence: CASSKATRDSNYEQYF. CDR3 in DNA: TGTGCCAGCAGCAAAGCCACCCGGGACAGTAACTACGAGCAGTACTTC.

This rearrangement joins TRBV12-3 or TRBV12-4 to TRBJ1-1; D gene ambiguous. The CDR3 totals 12 residues. Trimming left V 3 bases short and J 8 bases short, with 10 bases between. The CDR3 DNA reads as TGTGCCAGCAGTTTTGGAGTTCCCGAAGCTTTCTTT. Translated, it gives CASSFGVPEAFF.

The V call is TRBV27, the J call TRBJ1-5; TRBD1 might be the D (6 bases). Deletions cut 11 bases from V and 3 bases from J, with 14 bases between. Germline values: CDR1 MNHEY, CDR2 SMNVEV (reference sequence). The CDR3 contains 13 residues. As DNA, the CDR3 is TGTGCCCGAAGGGGGGGTAACAATCAGCCCCAGCATTTT. Translated: CARRGGNNQPQHF.